The 32 T cell receptor beta chains given below trace back to one sample, sequenced in a study of blood T cells in healthy people across ages. A second roughly 6 to 11 cycle PCR used barcoded and J-beta primers. TCRdb reanalysed the 5' RACE reads using MiXCR and keeps one entry per CDR3 protein. The sample has fewer than 1,200,000 distinct CDR3 sequences; around 27% are singletons. These data were also filed under a second study, of T cells of mothers and their children.

The sample consisted of blood. The receptors originated from a girl aged 2 to 10 in good health.

To note about this clonotype: A much larger clone is a single base away; this may be a read error. The rearrangement joins TRBV13 to TRBJ2-5; the D gene is possibly TRBD2 (6 bases). The CDR3 has 15 amino acids. Germline V CDR1 and CDR2: PRHDT, FYEKMQ (reference sequence). CDR3 region: CAGSLGTEGRETQYF. CDR3 DNA: TGTGCCGGCAGCTTGGGGACGGAGGGGCGAGAGACCCAGTACTTC.

This clonotype has a handful of counts. V gene TRBV28 combines with J gene TRBJ2-1, with 10 bases aligning to TRBD2. Germline trimming cut 3 bases from V and 4 bases from J; bases unmatched to any gene: 3. Germline values: CDR1 MDHEN, CDR2 SYDVKM. The CDR3 is made up of 15 amino acids. The CDR3: CASSFRTSGYNEQFF. The CDR3 coding sequence is TGTGCCAGCAGTTTCCGGACTAGCGGATACAATGAGCAGTTCTTC.

This clonotype was counted between two and nine times. The CDR3 coding sequence is TGTGCCAGCAGTTTATTGCAGGGGGCGGATACGCAGTATTTT. Its protein product is CASSLLQGADTQYF. The genes are TRBV28 and TRBJ2-3, with 8 bases identical to TRBD1. Germline loops: CDR1 MDHEN, CDR2 SYDVKM. The CDR3 is 14 amino acids. V shed 1 base and J 6 bases; nucleotides not matched to a gene: 3.

The chain combines TRBV2 with TRBJ2-1; a weak D match, TRBD2 (5 bases). This CDR3 has 15 residues. The V end was cut by 7 bases, the J end by 8 bases, with 21 bases between. The V gene's germline CDR1 is SNHLY and CDR2 FYNNEI. CDR3 amino acids: CASNQGSLSGDEQFF. In nucleotides, the CDR3 is TGTGCCAGCAATCAAGGAAGTCTGTCCGGGGATGAGCAGTTCTTC.

This clonotype came up a few times. The V and J genes are TRBV29-1 and TRBJ2-5; D remains unclear. The ends were cut back, 8 bases at V and 0 bases at J, with 13 bases in the middle. The CDR3 is 13 amino acids. CDR1 and CDR2 (germline): SQVTM, ANQGSEA. Here the CDR3 reads CSITPPYQETQYF. DNA of the CDR3: TGCAGCATCACCCCTCCGTACCAAGAGACCCAGTACTTC.

The chain joins TRBV29-1 to TRBJ2-1; D gene ambiguous. Per germline, CDR1 SQVTM and CDR2 ANQGSEA. The CDR3 is 14 amino acids. The germline V and J ends were trimmed by 6 bases and 3 bases, with 15 bases remaining between them. The CDR3, as DNA: TGCAGCGTCTTCGATTCGGACGGCTACAATGAGCAGTTCTTC. Translated, it gives CSVFDSDGYNEQFF.

The chain is built from TRBV7-2 and TRBJ2-1; D unclear. The end of the DNA fits TRBJ2-5 better, so the J call may be wrong. The CDR3 is 13 residues long. CDR1 and CDR2 from the germline V gene are SGHTA and FQGNSA. The CDR3 nucleotides read TGTGCCAGCAGCTCCGTAGTCCCGGAGACCCAGTACTTC. It encodes CASSSVVPETQYF.

This clonotype has more than one count but fewer than ten. The rearrangement uses TRBV7-9 and TRBJ1-1, with D maybe TRBD1 (6 bases). The CDR3 loop spans 14 amino acids. CDR1 is SEHNR and CDR2 is FQNEAQ in the germline V gene (reference sequence). V lost 5 bases and J 6 bases, leaving 16 bases between the germline ends. The CDR3 protein is CASSPAGARAEAFF. The CDR3 coding sequence is TGTGCCAGCAGCCCCGCGGGGGCGCGGGCTGAAGCTTTCTTT.

This chain links TRBV18 with TRBJ2-4; D uncertain. Trimming pared 4 bases from V and 8 bases from J, leaving 12 bases between. In germline, CDR1 is KGHSH, CDR2 LQKENI. The CDR3 is made up of 13 amino acids. This CDR3 reads CASSLTYADIQYF. CDR3 sequence (DNA): TGTGCCAGCTCACTCACATACGCGGACATTCAGTACTTC.

This clonotype was observed a handful of times. This chain connects TRBV20-1 to TRBJ2-3, with 9 bases lining up with TRBD2. The ends lost 5 bases at V and 5 bases at J; junction bases unmatched: 11. The length of the CDR3 is 15 residues. CDR1 and CDR2 (germline): DFQATT, SNEGSKA (reference sequence). The CDR3 DNA reads TGCAGTGCTGATGGCCGGCGGGAGGGAGGAGATACGCAGTATTTT. It specifies CSADGRREGGDTQYF.

This clonotype has only a few counts. The chain has TRBV7-2 and TRBJ2-2, with a possible D match to TRBD2 (6 bases). The ends were cut back, 1 base at V and 5 bases at J, with 14 bases in the middle. The CDR3 is made up of 16 amino acids. In germline, CDR1 is SGHTA, CDR2 FQGNSA. Here the CDR3 DNA reads TGTGCCAGCAGCTTAGTAGGAGGGTATGGGACCGGGGAGCTGTTTTTT. As protein: CASSLVGGYGTGELFF.

This chain joins TRBV6-1 and TRBJ1-2; D gene uncertain. Deletions cut 3 bases from V and 1 base from J, with 6 bases between. Germline V gene sequence: CDR1 MNHNS, CDR2 SASEGT. The CDR3 extends over 13 amino acids. CDR3 protein: CASSEENNYGYTF. CDR3 coding DNA: TGTGCCAGCAGTGAGGAGAATAACTATGGCTACACCTTC.

The chain joins TRBV12-5 to TRBJ1-6; D is uncertain. Germline lookup yields CDR1 LGHNT and CDR2 FRNRAP. The CDR3 totals 12 residues. The V gene lost 5 bases and the J gene lost 13 bases, with 12 bases spanning the gap. The CDR3 is CASGPTGFPLHF. Written as DNA, the CDR3 is TGTGCTAGTGGTCCGACCGGCTTCCCCCTCCACTTT.

The J gene is TRBJ2-1, the V gene TRBV20-1, with TRBD2 identical over 10 bases. Germline assignment: CDR1 DFQATT and CDR2 SNEGSKA (reference sequence). V shed 5 bases and J 8 bases; nucleotides not matched to a gene: 3. CDR3 length: 12 residues. The CDR3 spells CSAGLAGDEQFF. Here the CDR3 DNA reads TGCAGTGCTGGTCTAGCGGGAGATGAGCAGTTCTTC.

V and J are TRBV24-1 and TRBJ2-3; 9 nucleotides align to TRBD2. J was trimmed by 1 base and V by 2 bases; bases with no gene match: 3. The CDR3 loop spans 16 amino acids. CDR1 KGHDR and CDR2 SFDVKD come from the germline V gene. CDR3 protein: CATSDWVAGGTDTQYF. The CDR3 DNA reads as TGTGCCACCAGTGATTGGGTAGCGGGAGGCACAGATACGCAGTATTTT.

The genes are TRBV5-6 and TRBJ2-7, with D possibly matching TRBD1 (5 bases). The V and J ends lost 3 bases and 0 bases respectively, with 22 bases between them. This CDR3 contains 18 residues. Germline CDR1 and CDR2: SGHDT and YYEEEE. This CDR3 reads CASSYNWGAVDSSYEQYF. The CDR3 DNA reads TGTGCCAGCAGCTACAACTGGGGCGCCGTCGATTCCTCCTACGAGCAGTACTTC.

The V call is TRBV27, the J call TRBJ2-7; 9 nucleotides align to TRBD2. Germline V gives CDR1 MNHEY, CDR2 SMNVEV (reference sequence). V lost 6 bases and J lost 0; bases outside the gene matches: 9. The CDR3 has 16 residues. The CDR3 is CASRNRTSASSYEQYF. CDR3 in DNA: TGTGCCAGCAGGAATCGGACTAGCGCGAGCTCCTACGAGCAGTACTTC.

This clonotype was counted only a few times. V is TRBV6-5 and J is TRBJ2-1; D call uncertain. The CDR3 runs 15 residues. The germline V gene encodes CDR1 MNHEY and CDR2 SVGAGI. The ends were cut back, 5 bases at V and 0 bases at J, with 11 bases in the middle. CDR3 DNA: TGTGCCAGCAGTCCCTCTTTTATCTCCTACAATGAGCAGTTCTTC. Translating gives CASSPSFISYNEQFF.

The chain couples TRBV12-5 to TRBJ1-1, with a possible D match to TRBD1 (6 bases). Trimming removed 6 bases at V and 1 base at J, with 12 bases between. CDR3 length equals 14 residues. CDR1 and CDR2 (germline): LGHNT, FRNRAP. CDR3 sequence (DNA): TGTGCTAGTGGACCCCCGGACAGGAACACTGAAGCTTTCTTT. Encoded protein: CASGPPDRNTEAFF.

This clonotype occurred once. The gene calls are TRBV12-3 or TRBV12-4 and TRBJ2-5, with 14 bases fitting TRBD2. The CDR3 runs 16 residues. V was clipped by 6 bases and J by 4 bases; unmatched bases: 7. CDR3 DNA: TGTGCCAGCAGCCACTGGGGGACTAGCGGGGGAGAGACCCAGTACTTC. It is translated as CASSHWGTSGGETQYF.

This clonotype turned up a few times. The chain is built from TRBV7-6 and TRBJ2-5; 7 positions agree with TRBD2. The J call is doubtful: the DNA matches TRBJ2-1 better. The CDR3 consists of 15 residues. Germline V gene data show CDR1 as SGHVS and CDR2 as FNYEAQ. The CDR3 coding sequence is TGTGCCAGCAGCTTAGCGGGAGGGGTTCACAATGAGCAGTTCTTC. Its translation: CASSLAGGVHNEQFF.

CDR3 sequence (DNA): TGCGCCAGCAGCCCCCTGACAGATAACTATGGCTACACCTTC. It yields the protein CASSPLTDNYGYTF. The chain employs TRBV5-1 and TRBJ1-2; D is possibly TRBD1 (5 bases). V was trimmed by 4 bases and J by 1 base, leaving 11 bases between them. Germline V CDR1 and CDR2: SGHRS, YFSETQ. This CDR3 has 14 residues.

Only a few counts were recorded for this clonotype. This chain connects TRBV14 to TRBJ1-4; D not certain. CDR1 SGHDN and CDR2 FVKESK come from the germline V gene. Trimming removed 1 base at V and 7 bases at J, with 7 bases between. The CDR3 sequence is 13 residues long. The CDR3 is CASSQGTFEKLFF. CDR3 bases: TGTGCCAGCAGCCAAGGGACTTTTGAAAAACTGTTTTTT.

This clonotype turned up a few times. The gene calls are TRBV20-1 and TRBJ2-5; 7 bases agree with TRBD2. The CDR3 spans 15 residues. CDR1 and CDR2 from the germline V gene are DFQATT and SNEGSKA (reference sequence). V lost 5 bases, J lost 5 bases, and 14 bases stayed unmatched. The CDR3 DNA sequence: TGCAGTGCTCCCCCCGTGGGAGGGTTCGCTGAGACCCAGTACTTC. Amino acid sequence: CSAPPVGGFAETQYF.

The CDR3 DNA reads as TGTGCCAGTAGTGGGGGACCCTCCGAGGACACTGAAGCTTTCTTT. Its translation is CASSGGPSEDTEAFF. This chain links TRBV19 with TRBJ1-1, with D possibly being TRBD1 (5 bases). The V gene lost 5 bases and the J gene lost 3 bases, with 16 bases spanning the gap. CDR1 is LNHDA and CDR2 is SQIVND in the germline V gene (reference sequence). CDR3 length equals 15 residues.

The chain has TRBV28 and TRBJ2-1; D unclear. The DNA end is a closer match to TRBJ2-5, so the J assignment may be wrong. Germline V gives CDR1 MDHEN, CDR2 SYDVKM. The CDR3 extends over 12 amino acids. The CDR3 loop reads CASSLVETAQYF. CDR3 bases: TGTGCCAGCAGTTTAGTCGAGACGGCCCAGTACTTC.

The chain couples TRBV6-2 or TRBV6-3 to TRBJ2-1, with TRBD2 identical over 9 bases. The CDR3 has 18 residues. J was trimmed by 7 bases and V by 0 bases; bases with no gene match: 13. Germline V gene lookup returns CDR1 MNHEY and CDR2 SVGEGT. The CDR3 sequence is CASSYSVFLAGGRNEQFF. The CDR3 DNA reads as TGTGCCAGCAGTTACTCGGTTTTTTTGGCGGGAGGGCGAAATGAGCAGTTCTTC.

A remark on this clonotype: Relative to the germline gene, one junction end is altered; a read error may explain this. The V gene is TRBV6-5, the J gene TRBJ2-5; D tentatively fits TRBD1 or TRBD2 (5 bases each). Germline CDR1 reads MNHEY; CDR2 reads SVGAGI. The CDR3 consists of 18 residues. This CDR3 is CASSSHGGGKRGQEAQYF. For the CDR3, the DNA is TGTGCCAGCAGTTCTCACGGTGGCGGAAAGAGGGGCCAAGAGGCCCAGTACTTC.

This clonotype appeared a few times. The genes are TRBV7-2 and TRBJ2-5; D unclear. The CDR3 spans 11 residues. CDR1 and CDR2 from the germline V gene are SGHTA and FQGNSA. Trimming cost V 2 bases and J 9 bases, with 7 bases left between them. CDR3 DNA: TGTGCCAGCAGCTTAAATGTTGCCCAGTACTTC. Translation gives CASSLNVAQYF. Looking up the rest from reference TRBV7-2 and TRBJ2-5 gives the full variable domain: GAGVSQSPSNKVTEKGKDVELRCDPISGHTALYWYRQSLGQGLEFLIYFQGNSAPDKSGLPSDRFSAERTGGSVSTLTIQRTQQEDSAVYLCASSLNVAQYFGPGTRLLVL.

This clonotype was observed a single time. This chain links TRBV3-1 with TRBJ1-2; D is unresolved. This CDR3 region has 16 residues. The V and J ends lost 4 bases and 4 bases respectively, with 19 bases between them. The germline gives CDR1 LGHDT, CDR2 YNNKEL (reference sequence). The CDR3 nucleotides read TGTGCCAGCAGCCGTGAAAGGATATCACCGATCTATGGCTACACCTTC. Its translation: CASSRERISPIYGYTF. Full variable domain (rest looked up from reference TRBV3-1 and TRBJ1-2): DTAVSQTPKYLVTQMGNDKSIKCEQNLGHDTMYWYKQDSKKFLKIMFSYNNKELIINETVPNRFSPKSPDKAHLNLHINSLELGDSAVYFCASSRERISPIYGYTFGSGTRLTVV.

The V and J genes are TRBV3-1 and TRBJ2-5; D is perhaps TRBD2 (6 bases). CDR3 size: 15 residues. Trimming removed 3 bases from V and 5 bases from J, with 16 bases in between. The germline V gene has CDR1 LGHDT and CDR2 YNNKEL (reference sequence). The CDR3 protein is CASSQSDGSGETQYF. In nucleotides, the CDR3 is TGTGCCAGCAGCCAGAGTGACGGGAGCGGGGAGACCCAGTACTTC.

The chain links TRBV20-1 to TRBJ1-4; 7 nucleotides agree with TRBD1. CDR1 and CDR2 from the germline V gene are DFQATT and SNEGSKA (reference sequence). The CDR3 contains 14 residues. Trimming took 3 bases from V and 6 from J; bases not matched to a gene: 7. CDR3 DNA: TGCAGTGCTAGTCTCCGGACAGGTCATGAAAAACTGTTTTTT. It codes for CSASLRTGHEKLFF.